This TCR beta chain was identified in a study of naive and memory T cell subsets (dated by TCRdb to 2016 to 2017). Some background on the complete study: According to the figure summarizing the samples, there were 10 or so blood donors, 7 tuberculin skin test biopsies and 3 saline control biopsies. PCR2 was typically performed as a SYBR Green qPCR that was stopped at a set threshold, although end-point PCR (roughly 6 cycles) could be used instead for low-input samples. Broader findings and caveats from the paper: The potential sensitivity of the RNA-based method to TCR transcript changes with T cell activation and differentiation was acknowledged.

V is shortened by 2 bases, J by 5 bases, and the region joining them spans 7 bases. Sequences MNHEY (CDR1) and SVGAGI (CDR2) are obtained from the germline V gene. The CDR3 holds 12 amino acids from the cysteine to the phenylalanine. Left in the record is the CDR3 DNA by itself, 36 bases read in frame from the first base. Concerning this clonotype: Its recognized antigen is unknown. Base qualities are not at hand, and no much larger clone is one base apart.

The study reported a robust and sensitive protocol to amplify, sequence and analyze TCRs, based on 3' ligation of a UMI-containing oligonucleotide to TCR cDNA. For whole blood analysis, roughly 2.5 ml of peripheral blood was drawn from adult healthy volunteers into Tempus tubes, and RNA was extracted according to the manufacturer's instructions. Total RNA was treated with RQ1 DNase, without cell sorting, prior to reverse transcription, with an input of about 1 to 1,100 ng being targeted. Libraries were prepared from skin biopsies and whole blood to test how robust the pipeline was in samples where T cells are a minority population. Library preparation was by 5' RACE. The ligated cDNA was amplified in four rounds of PCR with nested alpha and beta constant region primers together with the SP2 primer. For the blood and skin samples, reverse transcription of TCR RNA was done with SuperScript IV along with alpha and beta constant region primers. T4 RNA ligase 1 was used to ligate an oligonucleotide containing the Illumina SP2 primer and a UMI to the 3' end of the cDNA. The 12-nucleotide UMI consisted of two random hexamers with an eight-base spacer between the hexamers to prevent hairpin formation. From the second PCR onward, the TCR alpha and beta chain libraries were handled separately, and dual indexing was used for multiplexing. After pooling, the indexed libraries were analyzed by capillary electrophoresis and sequenced on either an Illumina MiSeq or NextSeq. To boost base diversity and improve cluster recognition, PhiX DNA at about 4.5-8% was spiked into the libraries. The original pipeline was this. Demultiplexor took UMIs from read 2, joined the UMIs to the TCR sequence from read 1, and separated reads according to sample indices. Decombinator identified V and J genes and V-J junctions and gave each TCR a five-part identifier that included V and J deletions. UMIs were used by Collapsinator to correct sequencing errors and PCR amplification heterogeneity, so that a UMI-based abundance was obtained for each TCR. CDR3Translator turned identifiers into nucleotide sequence, translated that sequence into amino acids, and pulled out CDR3 regions based on terminal motifs. After normalization to the amount of input RNA, the error-corrected alpha and beta TCR counts from blood and from skin were compared. TCRdb reprocessing: public reads trimmed at Q25 with fastp, clones called with MiXCR, in-frame beta chains kept. Each record represents a unique CDR3 protein, reported with the most common genes and DNA among its rows. None of the V and J calls come from the authors' own analysis; TCRdb made them. The sample table shows over 45,000 distinct CDR3 sequences, and approximately 4.5% are seen once. The ten largest clonotypes hold around 0.8% of the sample.

The sequence joins TRBV6-5 to TRBJ2-7; matching of 5 bases hints at TRBD1 as the D gene. This TCR was sampled from a female donor in good health. The CDR3 in this case is CASSYRGNEQYF. DNA sequence: TGTGCCAGCAGTTACAGGGGAAACGAGCAGTACTTC.